The following is a TCR beta chain sequence with its context. The antigen is not known. All donors were healthy HIV-negative adults lacking recent acute infections or vaccinations. CDR3 length: 15 residues. From germline, CDR1 is MDHEN and CDR2 SYDVKM. The V and J ends lost 6 bases and 0 bases, in that order; junction bases with no gene match: 4. Method: immunoSEQ multiplex PCR; TCRdb's copy keeps in-frame clones and lacks some. The table lists around 700,000 clones, 60% to 80% of them singletons. This sample is drawn from a study of shared clonotypes between healthy human individuals. Overall study results and limits: Sampling used blood alone; tissue repertoires probably differ.

This receptor was obtained from a woman aged 25 to 45 in good health. What was sequenced was memory CD4+ T cells sorted from blood. Subset specified: CD45RA-negative fraction. The J gene is TRBJ2-1, the V gene TRBV28; 8 bases align to TRBD1. CDR3 sequence reads: CASRRTGSSYNEQFF. In nucleotides, the CDR3 is TGTGCCAGCAGACGGACAGGGAGCTCCTACAATGAGCAGTTCTTC. Full variable domain (remainder filled in from reference TRBV28 and TRBJ2-1): DVKVTQSSRYLVKRTGEKVFLECVQDMDHENMFWYRQDPGLGLRLIYFSYDVKMKEKGDIPEGYSVSREKKERFSLILESASTNQTSMYLCASRRTGSSYNEQFFGPGTRLTVL.